The 20 T cell receptor beta chains below were found in one sample sequenced in a study of blood T cell repertoires in COVID-19. Produced via immunoSEQ multiplex PCR; TCRdb's table is partial and in-frame only. The sample records around 250,000 clones, 85% to 90% being singletons. Sequencing input: PBMCs or T cells enriched from blood (not recorded which). The receptors come from a woman aged 30 to 39 who had recovered from COVID-19.

The chain links TRBV7-9 to TRBJ2-1; TRBD1 matches at 10 bases. The CDR3 sequence is 16 residues long. With 5 bases clipped from V and 4 bases from J, the junction kept 8 bases outside the gene matches. Germline V gives CDR1 SEHNR, CDR2 FQNEAQ (reference sequence). CDR3 nucleotide sequence: TGTGCCAGCAGCCCGACAGGGGGCCTCCTTTACAATGAGCAGTTCTTC. Residues: CASSPTGGLLYNEQFF.

This rearrangement joins TRBV12-3 or TRBV12-4 to TRBJ2-5; D is unclear. This CDR3 has 12 amino acids. V gave up 2 bases and J gave up 5 bases, with 6 bases separating them. The CDR3 DNA reads as TGTGCCAGCAGTTTATTCGAGGAGACCCAGTACTTC. Its protein is CASSLFEETQYF.

This chain uses TRBV2 with TRBJ1-2, with D possibly TRBD1 on 6 matching bases. Trimming pared 5 bases from V and 8 bases from J, leaving 9 bases between. This CDR3 has 11 residues. Germline V gene lookup returns CDR1 SNHLY and CDR2 FYNNEI. CDR3 in amino acids: CASSRDTGYTF. Here the CDR3 DNA reads TGTGCCAGCAGTCGGGACACCGGCTACACCTTC.

This rearrangement joins TRBV24-1 to TRBJ2-7; maybe TRBD1 (6 bases). Germline V CDR1 and CDR2: KGHDR, SFDVKD. The CDR3 covers 13 residues. V lost 1 base to trimming and J lost 7 bases, with 10 bases between them. The CDR3 nucleotides read TGTGCCACCAGTGATTTAAACAGGGAGGAGCAGTACTTC. As protein: CATSDLNREEQYF.

V and J are TRBV5-1 and TRBJ1-2; D is uncertain. The CDR3 extends over 15 amino acids. V lost 0 bases and J lost 4, with 13 bases in between. Looked up from germline, CDR1 is SGHRS and CDR2 is YFSETQ. CDR3 residues: CASSLGLTLGYGYTF. The CDR3 region has the DNA TGCGCCAGCAGCTTGGGACTCACGCTTGGCTATGGCTACACCTTC.

A few counts support this clone. The rearrangement links TRBV29-1 to TRBJ1-2; 10 nucleotides agree with TRBD1. Per germline, CDR1 SQVTM and CDR2 ANQGSEA. Unmatched junction bases numbered 8, after V lost 5 bases and J lost 8 bases. This CDR3 comprises 13 residues. CDR3: CSVTGTGVGGYTF. CDR3 nucleotides: TGCAGCGTTACCGGGACAGGGGTTGGGGGCTACACCTTC.

This sequence joins TRBV11-3 and TRBJ2-1; D may be TRBD2 (5 bases). The CDR3 loop spans 14 amino acids. V was shortened by 3 bases and J by 2 bases, with 8 bases between the two germline ends. Germline V gene data show CDR1 as SGHNT and CDR2 as YENEEA. The CDR3 is CASSLSAAYNEQFF. CDR3 in DNA: TGTGCCAGCAGCTTGTCAGCGGCCTACAATGAGCAGTTCTTC.

The table lists this clone with a few counts. The J gene is TRBJ1-6, the V gene TRBV15, with D tentatively TRBD1 (6 bases). Germline values: CDR1 LNHNV, CDR2 YYDKDF (reference sequence). Deletions cut 0 bases from V and 11 bases from J, with 20 bases between. The CDR3 consists of 17 residues. CDR3 sequence (DNA): TGTGCCACCAGCAGAGAGATAGGGGGGGCGATCCGGGCACCCCTCCACTTT. Protein product: CATSREIGGAIRAPLHF.

The CDR3 DNA follows: TGTGCCAGCAGTTTAGGGGGCAGGGTGCACACCGGGGAGCTGTTTTTT. Translated: CASSLGGRVHTGELFF. V is TRBV28 and J is TRBJ2-2, with a tentative D call TRBD1 (6 bases). Trimming took 2 bases from V and 3 from J, leaving 13 bases between them. Germline V lookup: CDR1 MDHEN, CDR2 SYDVKM. The CDR3 totals 16 residues.

CDR3 DNA: TGTGCCATCAGTGTATCGGGTTTAAGGGAGCAGTACTTC. This sequence encodes CAISVSGLREQYF. The genes are TRBV10-3 and TRBJ2-7; no clear D. Germline V gene lookup returns CDR1 ENHRY and CDR2 SYGVKD. The CDR3 has 13 residues. The V end lost 4 bases, the J end lost 7 bases, and 14 bases lay between the germline ends.

The rearrangement joins TRBV28 to TRBJ1-1; 9 bases match TRBD1. The V gene end was trimmed by 2 bases and the J gene end by 1 base; junction bases not matched to a gene: 11. CDR1 is MDHEN, CDR2 SYDVKM, per germline. The CDR3 totals 18 residues. CDR3 nucleotides: TGTGCCAGCAGTTTAACCGAGACAGGGGGGGCATGGAACACTGAAGCTTTCTTT. Translation gives CASSLTETGGAWNTEAFF. Complete variable domain (other parts from reference TRBV28 and TRBJ1-1): DVKVTQSSRYLVKRTGEKVFLECVQDMDHENMFWYRQDPGLGLRLIYFSYDVKMKEKGDIPEGYSVSREKKERFSLILESASTNQTSMYLCASSLTETGGAWNTEAFFGQGTRLTVV.

The chain recombines TRBV3-1 (or the pseudogene TRBV3-2) with TRBJ2-1; TRBD2 matches 7 bases. The V segment lost 3 bases and the J segment 7 bases; nucleotides outside the gene matches: 12. Germline values: CDR1 LGHDT, CDR2 YNNKEL (reference sequence). CDR3 length: 16 amino acids. The DNA for the CDR3 is TGTGCCAGCAGCCAGACCATGTGGGAGGGCCGAAATGAGCAGTTCTTC. The encoded protein is CASSQTMWEGRNEQFF.

This rearrangement joins TRBV9 to TRBJ1-1, with D possibly TRBD1 on 5 matching bases. With 3 bases removed from V and 4 bases from J, the gap between germline ends came to 19 bases. The CDR3 is 16 residues long. Germline assignment: CDR1 SGDLS and CDR2 YYNGEE. CDR3 sequence reads: CASSADSQPGLTEAFF. CDR3 sequence (DNA): TGTGCCAGCAGCGCAGACAGTCAACCGGGCCTCACTGAAGCTTTCTTT.

V and J are TRBV7-3 and TRBJ2-3, with TRBD1 matching 7 bases. Germline V gene lookup returns CDR1 SGHTA and CDR2 FQGTGA. There are 15 residues in the CDR3. The ends lost 5 bases at V and 6 bases at J; junction bases unmatched: 11. The CDR3 nucleotides are TGTGCCAGCAGCCCTCAGGGTCGCAGGGGGGATACGCAGTATTTT. Its translation: CASSPQGRRGDTQYF.

The chain employs TRBV7-8 and TRBJ1-5; 9 bases are a match to TRBD1. CDR3 length: 18 amino acids. Germline loops: CDR1 SGHVS, CDR2 FQNEAQ. Trimming took 2 bases from V and 5 from J; bases not matched to a gene: 13. The CDR3 reads CASSLISGQGGLYQPQHF. CDR3 in DNA: TGTGCCAGCAGCTTAATTTCGGGACAGGGTGGATTATATCAGCCCCAGCATTTT.

This chain connects TRBV6-5 to TRBJ2-1, with unresolved D. Germline V gene sequence: CDR1 MNHEY, CDR2 SVGAGI. CDR3 length: 15 amino acids. The V end lost 7 bases, the J end lost 8 bases, and 21 bases lay between the germline ends. The CDR3 here is CASTLTLVGGDEQFF. CDR3 bases: TGTGCCAGCACTCTTACCCTAGTAGGTGGCGATGAGCAGTTCTTC.

The chain couples TRBV3-1 (or the pseudogene TRBV3-2) to TRBJ2-5, with a possible D match to TRBD2 (6 bases). The CDR3 is made up of 19 amino acids. Deletions cut 0 bases from V and 2 bases from J, with 22 bases between. Looked up from germline, CDR1 is LGHDT and CDR2 is YNNKEL (reference sequence). CDR3: CASSQEVRGPGTSQETQYF. The DNA for the CDR3 is TGTGCCAGCAGCCAAGAAGTGAGGGGTCCCGGGACTTCTCAAGAGACCCAGTACTTC.

This chain connects TRBV23-1 to TRBJ1-1; no clear D. TRBV23-1 is classed as an ORF, of uncertain function. The CDR3 is 15 residues long. V shed 0 bases and J shed 5 bases, with 13 bases lying between them. The CDR3 protein is CASSQSELLRTEAFF. In DNA form, the CDR3 reads TGCGCCAGCAGTCAATCAGAACTGTTGCGGACTGAAGCTTTCTTT.

This clone has only a few counts. The gene calls are TRBV27 and TRBJ2-1, with D tentatively TRBD2 (6 bases). There are 15 residues in the CDR3. Trimming removed 6 bases at V and 6 bases at J, with 18 bases between. CDR1 and CDR2 (germline): MNHEY, SMNVEV (reference sequence). CDR3 sequence reads: CASSLRGLTLNEQFF. As DNA, the CDR3 is TGTGCCAGCAGCCTGAGGGGACTGACACTCAATGAGCAGTTCTTC.

This clone was seen a few times. This chain connects TRBV13 to TRBJ2-7, with 7 bases that match TRBD1. Germline V lookup: CDR1 PRHDT, CDR2 FYEKMQ (reference sequence). This CDR3 comprises 17 residues. Trimming cost V 4 bases and J 5 bases; bases outside gene matches: 17. CDR3 DNA sequence: TGTGCCAGCAGCTCCCTCAGGCTAATCGCAACAGGGGACGAGCAGTACTTC. It yields the protein CASSSLRLIATGDEQYF.